The T cell receptor (beta chain) under discussion was sequenced for a study of T cell repertoires in cytomegalovirus infection. TCRdb redid the calling of the reads with MiXCR, one entry per CDR3 protein. In the table there are 550,000 to 700,000 distinct CDR3 sequences, approximately 40% of which are singletons. As for this clonotype: What it binds is unknown.

The study's findings and limits: CMV-specific TCR beta clonotypes restricted by HLA-C were the ones dominating the ex vivo response.

V shed 1 base, J shed 3 bases, and the junction held 7 bases outside the gene matches. Looked up from germline, CDR1 is SGHNT and CDR2 is YENEEA. This CDR3 comprises 16 residues. Sequenced here: cultured PBMCs, sampled from culture after CMV antigen stimulation. The rearrangement joins TRBV11-3 to TRBJ1-1, with 8 positions matching TRBD1. This receptor was taken from a human donor in good health (CMV status not recorded). Some clones in this sample may be carry-over from other donors' samples. This CDR3 is CASSLVVQGADTEAFF. The DNA of the CDR3 is TGTGCCAGCAGCTTAGTGGTTCAGGGGGCCGACACTGAAGCTTTCTTT.